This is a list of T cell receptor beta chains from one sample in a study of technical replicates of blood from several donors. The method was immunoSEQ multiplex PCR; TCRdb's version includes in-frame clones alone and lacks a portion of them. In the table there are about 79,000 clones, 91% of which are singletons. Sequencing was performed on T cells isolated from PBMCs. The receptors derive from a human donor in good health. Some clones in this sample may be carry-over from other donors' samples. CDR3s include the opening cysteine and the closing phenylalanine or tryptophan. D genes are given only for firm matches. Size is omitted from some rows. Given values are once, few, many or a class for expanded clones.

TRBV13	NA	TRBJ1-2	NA	TGTGCCAGCAGCTTAGTAGGTACAGGGCGCGACTATGGCTACACCTTC	CASSLVGTGRDYGYTF
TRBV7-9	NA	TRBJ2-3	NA	TGTGCCAGCAGCCCCTCCATGAACAGGGTGAGGGGCCCAGATACGCAGTATTTT	CASSPSMNRVRGPDTQYF
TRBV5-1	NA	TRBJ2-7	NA	TGCGCCAGCAGCTTGGGACAGGTGGGGTACGAGCAGTACTTC	CASSLGQVGYEQYF
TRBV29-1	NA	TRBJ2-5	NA	TGCAGCGTTGAAGATCCTGGAGGGCCGGAGACCCAGTACTTC	CSVEDPGGPETQYF
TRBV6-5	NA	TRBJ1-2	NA	TGTGCCAGCAGCCACCTCCACCAAGGAGCCTATCGCTACACCTTC	CASSHLHQGAYRYTF
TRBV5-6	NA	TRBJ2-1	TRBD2	TGTGCCAGCAGCTTGGGATTAGCGGGAGAGTCCTACAATGAGCAGTTCTTC	CASSLGLAGESYNEQFF
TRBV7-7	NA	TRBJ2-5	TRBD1	TGTGCCAGCAGCTTGCCTCCTCTGGGGACAGGGTTCGGTGAGACCCAGTACTTC	CASSLPPLGTGFGETQYF
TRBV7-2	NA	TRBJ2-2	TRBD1	TGTGCCAGCAGCTTGCAGACAGGGGGCCCCGGGGAGCTGTTTTTT	CASSLQTGGPGELFF
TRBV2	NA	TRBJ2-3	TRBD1	TGTGCCAGCATCCGATGGCAGGGGGCAACAGATACGCAGTATTTT	CASIRWQGATDTQYF
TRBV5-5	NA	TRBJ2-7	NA	TGTGCCAGCAGCTTAGTGGTTGGCGCGGACTACGAGCAGTACTTC	CASSLVVGADYEQYF
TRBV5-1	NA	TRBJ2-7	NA	TGCGCCAGCAGGGGGGGAATCTACGAGCAGTACTTC	CASRGGIYEQYF
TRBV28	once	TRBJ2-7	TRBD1	TGTGCCAGCAGTTGGTCCGGGACAGGGGTGTACGAGCAGTACTTC	CASSWSGTGVYEQYF
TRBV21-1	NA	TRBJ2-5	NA	TGTGCCAGCAAGAGGGTAAGCGAGACCCAGTACTTC	CASKRVSETQYF
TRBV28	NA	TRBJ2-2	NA	TGTGCCAGCAGTGCCGGACTTCTCCGCCTTACCGGGGAGCTGTTTTTT	CASSAGLLRLTGELFF
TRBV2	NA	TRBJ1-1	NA	TGTGCCAGCAGTGGGGACTTTAATCCTGAAGCTTTCTTT	CASSGDFNPEAFF
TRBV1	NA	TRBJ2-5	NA	TGCACCAGCCCGCGGCCTCTCCAAGAGACCCAGTACTTC	CTSPRPLQETQYF
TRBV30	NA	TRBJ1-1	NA	TGTGCCTGGAGTAGGACTAACACTGAAGCTTTCTTT	CAWSRTNTEAFF
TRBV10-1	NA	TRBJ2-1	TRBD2	TGCGCCAGCAGTGATGGGGCGGGAGGGATTAGCTCCTACAATGAGCAGTTCTTC	CASSDGAGGISSYNEQFF
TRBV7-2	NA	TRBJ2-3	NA	TGTGCCACCCACCCTGGGGGGACTCCCTTGCAGTATTTT	CATHPGGTPLQYF
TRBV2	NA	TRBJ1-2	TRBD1	TGTGCCAGCAGTGAATGGGCAGGGGGCTTGGGTAGCTATGGCTACACCTTC	CASSEWAGGLGSYGYTF
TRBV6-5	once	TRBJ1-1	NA	TGTGCCAGCAGGGTACAGAATATTGAAGCTTTCTTT	CASRVQNIEAFF
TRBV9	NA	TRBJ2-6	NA	TGTGCCAGCAGCCCGGAAGCGACTGGGGCCAACGTCCTGACTTTC	CASSPEATGANVLTF
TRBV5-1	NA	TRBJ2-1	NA	TGCGCCAGCAGCTTGATGAAGACTACCCACAATGAGCAGTTCTTC	CASSLMKTTHNEQFF
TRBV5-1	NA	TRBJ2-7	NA	TGCGCCAGCAGCTTGGCGTGGGCCGCCTACGAGCAGTACTTC	CASSLAWAAYEQYF
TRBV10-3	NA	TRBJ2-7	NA	TGTGCCTCGAAATCCGATGACAGCTCCTACGAGCAGTACTTC	CASKSDDSSYEQYF
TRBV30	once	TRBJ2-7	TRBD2	TGTGCCTGGATACGGGCTAGCGGGAAGGGCGAGCAGTACTTC	CAWIRASGKGEQYF
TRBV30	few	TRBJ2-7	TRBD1	TGTGCCTGGAGAAAGACAGGGGGCGTATACGAGCAGTACTTC	CAWRKTGGVYEQYF
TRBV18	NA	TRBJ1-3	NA	TGTGCCAGCTCACCAACTTCAGGGCTTACCTCTGGAAACACCATATATTTT	CASSPTSGLTSGNTIYF
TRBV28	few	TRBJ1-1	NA	TGTGCCAGCAGTTTATCCTCTGAAGCTTTCTTT	CASSLSSEAFF
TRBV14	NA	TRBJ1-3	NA	TGTGCCAGCAGCCATACACAAAACACCATATATTTT	CASSHTQNTIYF
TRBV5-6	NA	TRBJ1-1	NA	TGTGCCAGCAGCTATCGGGAAGGCACTGAAGCTTTCTTT	CASSYREGTEAFF
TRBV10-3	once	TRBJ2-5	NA	TGTGCCATCAGTGAGTCGGACTATGGCGGTCAAGAGACCCAGTACTTC	CAISESDYGGQETQYF
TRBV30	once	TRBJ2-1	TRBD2	TGTGCCTGGACCGGACTAGCGGGAGAGCAATCCTACAATGAGCAGTTCTTC	CAWTGLAGEQSYNEQFF
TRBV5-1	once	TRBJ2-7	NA	TGCGCCAGCAGCCAATTCCTTTCGGGACAAATCCACGAGCAGTACTTC	CASSQFLSGQIHEQYF
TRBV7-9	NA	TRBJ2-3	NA	TGTGCCAGCAGCGGATCGACTAGCACAGATACGCAGTATTTT	CASSGSTSTDTQYF
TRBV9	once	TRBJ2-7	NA	TGTGCCAGCAGCGTAGATGGAGGCAGCTCCTACGAGCAGTACTTC	CASSVDGGSSYEQYF
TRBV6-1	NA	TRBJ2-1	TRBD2	TGTGCCAGCGAACGCGGGAGAAGTTACAATGAGCAGTTCTTC	CASERGRSYNEQFF
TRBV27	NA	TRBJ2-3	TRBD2	TGTGCCAGCAGTTGGGGGACTAGCGGTTACACAGATACGCAGTATTTT	CASSWGTSGYTDTQYF
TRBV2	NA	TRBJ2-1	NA	TGTGCCAGCAAAGGGGGAGGGCCGGTAATAAATGAGCAGTTCTTC	CASKGGGPVINEQFF
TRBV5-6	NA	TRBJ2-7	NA	TGTGCCAGCAGCCTTCTTCGGGAGTACGAGCAGTACTTC	CASSLLREYEQYF
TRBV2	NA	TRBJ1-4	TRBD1	TGTGCCAGCAGATACGCTACCGGGACAGACTCTGCAACTAATGAAAAACTGTTTTTT	CASRYATGTDSATNEKLFF
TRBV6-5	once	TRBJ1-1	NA	TGTGCCAGCAGTTACTACGGGGTCACCACTGAAGCTTTCTTT	CASSYYGVTTEAFF
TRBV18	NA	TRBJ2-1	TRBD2	TGTGCCAGCTCAGAAACTAGCGGGAGTGGCGAGCAGTTCTTC	CASSETSGSGEQFF
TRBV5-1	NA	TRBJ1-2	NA	TGCGCCAGCAGCTTGAACGGCGGCATTAACTATGGCTACACCTTC	CASSLNGGINYGYTF
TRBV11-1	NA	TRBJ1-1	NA	TGTGCCAGCAGCTCTGACAGGAACATGAACACTGAAGCTTTCTTT	CASSSDRNMNTEAFF
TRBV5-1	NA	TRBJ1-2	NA	TGCGCCAGCAGCCTGGGCGCTTACAACTATGGCTACACCTTC	CASSLGAYNYGYTF
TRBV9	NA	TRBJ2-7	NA	TGTGCCAGCAGCGTAGACCCAGGACTCTCCTACGAGCAGTACTTC	CASSVDPGLSYEQYF
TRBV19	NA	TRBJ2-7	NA	TGTGCCAGTAGTATACTCGGGAGAGACTACGAGCAGTACTTC	CASSILGRDYEQYF
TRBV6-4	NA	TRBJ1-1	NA	TGTGCCAGCAGTGCTACCGGGATGAACACTGAAGCTTTCTTT	CASSATGMNTEAFF
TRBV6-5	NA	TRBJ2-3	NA	TGTGCCAGCAGTTCTAGCTTCACAGATACGCAGTATTTT	CASSSSFTDTQYF
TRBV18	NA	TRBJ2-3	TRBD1	TGTGCCAGCTCACCAGTTAGGGGGCATGCCACAGATACGCAGTATTTT	CASSPVRGHATDTQYF
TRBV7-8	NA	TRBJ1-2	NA	TGTGCCAGCAGCTTTAGGGTCCAGGCGGGGGTAAACTATGGCTACACCTTC	CASSFRVQAGVNYGYTF
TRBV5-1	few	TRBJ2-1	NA	TGCGCCAGCAGCTTGGCACTCCCGAGGGTCGATGAGCAGTTCTTC	CASSLALPRVDEQFF
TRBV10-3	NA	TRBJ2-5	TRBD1	TGTGCCATCAGTGAGCCTGGACAGGGACAAGAGACCCAGTACTTC	CAISEPGQGQETQYF
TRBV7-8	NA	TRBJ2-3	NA	TGTGCCAGCAGCTTTTCTGAGATAACGCAGTATTTT	CASSFSEITQYF
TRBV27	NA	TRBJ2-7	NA	TGTGCCAGCAGTTCTCGGCAGGGTAAGACCGAGCAGTACTTC	CASSSRQGKTEQYF